A selection of T cell receptor beta chains follows, all from one sample in a study of T-cell memory formation after mild COVID-19. One entry per CDR3 protein, called by TCRdb with MiXCR from the 5' RACE reads. The sample lists 70,000 to 100,000 distinct CDR3 sequences, about an eighth occurring once. Sequencing used PBMCs or a T cell subset sorted from them (not recorded which). The receptor source for this set is an adult woman who had mild COVID-19 (a few samples of this study predate the infection). Cell type and time point are not known. Each CDR3 is given without its conserved first and last residue.

V	J	CDR3
TRBV7-9	TRBJ1-1	ASSYPGQEAF
TRBV7-9	TRBJ2-7	ASWGTYEQY
TRBV9	TRBJ2-3	ASSVGVSYTDTQY
TRBV2	TRBJ1-1	ASRVTGSAEAF
TRBV7-9	TRBJ2-7	ASSYDGKSYEQY
TRBV7-3	TRBJ2-1	ASSLGGGHPDNEQF
TRBV7-9	TRBJ2-3	ASSLISLTSGSEVDTQY
TRBV7-9	TRBJ2-1	ASSLEWRVESYNEQF
TRBV7-2	TRBJ2-3	ASSRGLTDTQY
TRBV9	TRBJ2-1	ASKETSGGSEQF
TRBV5-6	TRBJ2-1	ASSLGASGSINEQF
TRBV5-1	TRBJ1-1	ASSLQGGVTEAF
TRBV12-3/TRBV12-4	TRBJ2-3	ASSGQGDTDTQY
TRBV7-9	TRBJ2-1	ASGMTGIVEQF
TRBV12-3/TRBV12-4	TRBJ2-7	ASSLAPNPGSYEQY
TRBV12-3/TRBV12-4	TRBJ2-7	ASSLAVGAYEQY
TRBV4-1	TRBJ2-1	ASSQGLAGEQF
TRBV15	TRBJ2-2	ATGGTGELF
TRBV6-5	TRBJ2-3	ASSSNPSDTQY
TRBV5-6	TRBJ2-7	ASSLGMASSSYEQY
TRBV6-6	TRBJ2-1	ASRTGNEQF
TRBV12-3/TRBV12-4	TRBJ2-3	ASSTTSGSADTQY
TRBV19	TRBJ2-2	ASSNGAGVGYGTGELF
TRBV29-1	TRBJ2-1	SVLAGYNEQF
TRBV12-3/TRBV12-4	TRBJ1-1	ASVLGNTEAF
TRBV19	TRBJ2-7	ASSIATGGIYEQY
TRBV7-2	TRBJ2-7	ASSVTSASYEQY
TRBV7-9	TRBJ2-3	ASSLVGTGVSDTQY
TRBV2	TRBJ2-2	ASSRDPNTGELF